Listed below are T cell receptor beta chains from one sample, sequenced in a study of control samples from healthy donors and cancer patients. TCRdb's table, derived via immunoSEQ multiplex PCR, lists solely in-frame clones and lacks some. The sample has 63,000 or so clones; 75% to 90% are singletons. Material for sequencing was blood. These receptors came from a man aged 45 to 65 in good health. CDR3s include the opening cysteine and the closing phenylalanine or tryptophan. The D gene is left open where the match is weak. Only some rows state a clone size, as once, few, many or a class for expanded clones.

V	size	D	J	CDR3	DNA
TRBV4-1	.	TRBD2	TRBJ2-1	CASSQDVTSGRFSSYNEQFF	TGCGCCAGCAGCCAAGATGTTACTAGCGGGAGGTTCAGCTCCTACAATGAGCAGTTCTTC
TRBV29-1	.	.	TRBJ2-7	CSVRRSSYEQYF	TGCAGTGTAAGACGGAGCTCCTACGAGCAGTACTTC
TRBV4-2	.	.	TRBJ2-5	CASSQDDGETQYF	TGTGCCAGCAGCCAAGATGACGGGGAGACCCAGTACTTC
TRBV29-1	.	TRBD2	TRBJ2-1	CSTRQGLAGVSSYNEQFF	TGCAGCACCAGACAGGGACTAGCGGGAGTGTCTTCCTACAATGAGCAGTTCTTC
TRBV4-1	many	.	TRBJ2-7	CASSQYPRGHYEQYF	TGCGCCAGCAGCCAGTACCCACGCGGGCACTACGAGCAGTACTTC
TRBV5-1	few	.	TRBJ2-7	CASSLTPHEQYF	TGCGCCAGCAGCTTGACCCCCCACGAGCAGTACTTC
TRBV6-1	.	TRBD2	TRBJ2-7	CASSEGLLYEQYF	TGTGCCAGCAGTGAGGGACTACTCTACGAGCAGTACTTC
TRBV18	.	.	TRBJ2-1	CASSPLGGDEQFF	TGTGCCAGCTCACCACTAGGGGGAGATGAGCAGTTCTTC
TRBV19	.	TRBD1	TRBJ2-3	CASSGRDREHTQYF	TGTGCCAGTAGTGGCCGGGACAGGGAACATACGCAGTATTTT
TRBV24-1	.	TRBD1	TRBJ2-7	CATSDDRVRDEQYF	TGTGCCACCAGTGACGACAGGGTAAGGGACGAGCAGTACTTC
TRBV5-1	few	TRBD1	TRBJ1-1	CASSLGQGGNTEAFF	TGCGCCAGCAGCTTGGGGCAGGGGGGCAACACTGAAGCTTTCTTT
TRBV24-1	.	TRBD1	TRBJ2-7	CATSDFVGGLNEQYF	TGTGCCACCAGTGATTTTGTAGGGGGCCTGAACGAGCAGTACTTC
TRBV9	.	.	TRBJ1-2	CASSDLAFPGGYTF	TGTGCCAGCAGCGACCTTGCCTTCCCAGGGGGCTACACCTTC
TRBV6-6	once	.	TRBJ1-5	CASNPRDFRQPQHF	TGTGCCAGCAACCCCCGGGACTTTCGCCAGCCCCAGCATTTT
TRBV5-1	few	TRBD2	TRBJ2-1	CASSLTGGSYNEQFF	TGCGCCAGCAGCTTGACGGGGGGGTCCTACAATGAGCAGTTCTTC
TRBV28	.	.	TRBJ2-3	CASSFGGFPQYF	TGTGCCAGCAGTTTTGGGGGTTTTCCGCAGTATTTT
TRBV10-3	once	.	TRBJ1-1	CATNSIYPSPMNTEAFF	TGTGCCACAAACTCAATCTACCCGTCCCCGATGAACACTGAAGCTTTCTTT
TRBV7-9	.	TRBD1	TRBJ2-4	CASSGTDATAKNIQYF	TGTGCCAGCAGCGGGACAGATGCCACAGCCAAAAACATTCAGTACTTC
TRBV7-6	.	.	TRBJ2-1	CASSMTNTGDEQFF	TGTGCCAGCAGCATGACAAATACGGGGGATGAGCAGTTCTTC
TRBV6-5	.	.	TRBJ1-1	CASSYSGGPTEAFF	TGTGCCAGCAGTTACTCAGGAGGTCCCACTGAAGCTTTCTTT
TRBV6-4	.	.	TRBJ2-2	CASSPGLERTGELFF	TGTGCCAGCAGTCCGGGTCTAGAAAGAACCGGGGAGCTGTTTTTT
TRBV28	.	TRBD1	TRBJ2-5	CASSLSRGRLETQYF	TGTGCCAGCAGTTTGAGCAGGGGGCGGTTAGAGACCCAGTACTTC